This T cell receptor beta chain originates from a study of tumor-infiltrating lymphocytes in primary liver carcinoma. Study in general: There were roughly 3.65 to 8 million productive TCRbeta reads per sample, a yield similar across tissue types. Points from the study as a whole: The 250 largest clones made up significantly more of tumor than blood repertoires (p = 0.039). Tumor region pairs overlapped more than did tumor-adjacent and tumor-blood pairs.

Germline-derived CDR1 and CDR2 are SQVTM and ANQGSEA. CDR3 length: 12 amino acids. After removal of 6 bases from V and 5 bases from J, the junction contained 6 bases not matched to a gene. Both blood RNA, taken from unsorted whole blood, and germline DNA were extracted. At least ten counts were recorded for this clonotype. Its matching antigen is unknown. From 450 to 600 ng total RNA, TCR beta cDNA was generated with a primer in the constant region. Construction of TCR beta libraries relied on three successive nested multiplex PCR rounds employing slightly modified ARM-PCR. The opening two PCR rounds, around 9 cycles each, paired TRBV1-TRBV30 forward primers with a C-beta reverse primer. TCRdb re-analysed the multiplex PCR reads in MiXCR, keeping a single row per CDR3 protein. The repertoire includes 300,000 to 400,000 distinct CDR3 sequences, roughly two thirds of them detected once, and roughly 9% sits in the top ten.

The sequenced sample consisted of peripheral blood. V and J are TRBV29-1 and TRBJ2-5; 7 bases are shared with TRBD2. The TCR sequence derives from a middle-aged man with primary liver carcinoma and hepatitis B virus infection. CDR3 sequence reads: CSVKRGSETQYF. The CDR3 coding sequence is TGCAGCGTGAAGCGGGGTTCGGAGACCCAGTACTTC.